These 25 T cell receptor beta chains were all obtained from the same sample, sequenced in a study of blood T cell repertoires in COVID-19. The data were produced by immunoSEQ multiplex PCR, yet TCRdb's version contains in-frame clones alone and is incomplete. Seen here are around 140,000 clones, about 86% observed once, and the top ten hold roughly 2.3%. The specimen was PBMCs or T cells enriched from blood (not recorded which). The receptors stem from a man aged 40-49 years with acute COVID-19.

V and J are TRBV5-6 and TRBJ2-7; D not resolved. Trimming cost V 2 bases and J 6 bases, with 9 bases left between them. This CDR3 contains 12 residues. In germline, CDR1 is SGHDT, CDR2 YYEEEE. CDR3 sequence: CASSFDNGEQYF. The CDR3 nucleotides are TGTGCCAGCAGCTTTGACAACGGCGAGCAGTACTTC.

V is TRBV29-1 and J is TRBJ1-1; D not resolved. Trimming removed 4 bases at V and 5 bases at J, with 5 bases between. This CDR3 comprises 10 residues. Germline V gene sequence: CDR1 SQVTM, CDR2 ANQGSEA. CDR3 DNA sequence: TGCAGCGTTGTCCGGACTGAAGCTTTCTTT. This sequence encodes CSVVRTEAFF.

This clone has only a few counts. The V and J genes are TRBV14 and TRBJ1-3; 7 bases agree with TRBD1. The trim removed 2 bases at V and 4 bases at J, leaving 5 bases unmatched. In germline, CDR1 is SGHDN, CDR2 FVKESK. This CDR3 region has 15 residues. The CDR3 bases are TGTGCCAGCAGCCAACAACAGGGGCAGGGAAACACCATATATTTT. This sequence encodes CASSQQQGQGNTIYF.

The V and J genes are TRBV19 and TRBJ2-5, with D perhaps TRBD1 (5 bases). CDR1 is LNHDA, CDR2 SQIVND, per germline (reference sequence). V lost 1 base to trimming and J lost 5 bases, with 14 bases between them. CDR3 length: 15 residues. The CDR3 coding sequence is TGTGCCAGTAGTATAGCAAGGGGAATGTCGGAGACCCAGTACTTC. Protein: CASSIARGMSETQYF.

This rearrangement joins TRBV7-3 to TRBJ1-1; the D gene is possibly TRBD1 (5 bases). Trimming left V 4 bases short and J 1 base short, with 19 bases between. The CDR3 is 17 residues long. Germline lookup yields CDR1 SGHTA and CDR2 FQGTGA. Here the CDR3 reads CASSSTPTAAGNTEAFF. In DNA, the CDR3 is TGTGCCAGCAGCTCCACACCGACAGCTGCCGGGAACACTGAAGCTTTCTTT. Combining the CDR3 with reference TRBV7-3 and TRBJ1-1 gives the whole variable domain GAGVSQTPSNKVTEKGKYVELRCDPISGHTALYWYRQSLGQGPEFLIYFQGTGAADDSGLPNDRFFAVRPEGSVSTLKIQRTERGDSAVYLCASSSTPTAAGNTEAFFGQGTRLTVV.

The J gene is TRBJ2-7, the V gene TRBV7-9, with D maybe TRBD1 (5 bases). The CDR3 has 13 residues. Trimming took 2 bases from V and 5 from J, leaving 10 bases between them. The germline gives CDR1 SEHNR, CDR2 FQNEAQ (reference sequence). The CDR3 DNA reads as TGTGCCAGCAGCTTACAAGGGGTCGACGAGCAGTACTTC. This sequence encodes CASSLQGVDEQYF.

The chain uses TRBV30 and TRBJ2-3; D unclear. This CDR3 is built from 11 residues. The germline gives CDR1 GTSNPN, CDR2 SVGIG (reference sequence). Trimming shortened V by 4 bases and J by 5 bases, and 7 bases separated the two germline ends. The CDR3 protein is CAWTPRDTQYF. DNA of the CDR3: TGTGCCTGGACCCCCCGAGATACGCAGTATTTT. Using reference TRBV30 and TRBJ2-3 for the parts outside the CDR3, the full variable domain is SQTIHQWPATLVQPVGSPLSLECTVEGTSNPNLYWYRQAAGRGLQLLFYSVGIGQISSEVPQNLSASRPQDRQFILSSKKLLLSDSGFYLCAWTPRDTQYFGPGTRLTVL.

The DNA of the CDR3 is TGTGCCAGCAGTAATTTTAAAGCAGCCAAAAACATTCAGTACTTC. This encodes CASSNFKAAKNIQYF. The chain joins TRBV6-5 to TRBJ2-4; D unclear. CDR1 and CDR2 from the germline V gene are MNHEY and SVGAGI. The CDR3 totals 15 residues. Trimming stripped 5 bases from V and 0 bases from J, with 11 bases between.

The chain combines TRBV5-4 with TRBJ1-6; D is unclear. V lost 3 bases and J 10 bases, leaving 14 bases between the germline ends. The CDR3 is 14 residues long. Germline assignment: CDR1 SGHNT and CDR2 YYREEE (reference sequence). In DNA form, the CDR3 reads TGTGCCAGCAGCTGGGAAGAGGGAAAATCACCCCTCCACTTT. It translates to CASSWEEGKSPLHF.

The rearrangement joins TRBV5-1 to TRBJ2-1; TRBD2 aligns across 10 bases. The germline V gene has CDR1 SGHRS and CDR2 YFSETQ. J was trimmed by 7 bases and V by 3 bases; bases with no gene match: 10. This CDR3 spans 16 amino acids. In DNA form, the CDR3 reads TGCGCCAGCAGCTCCCAGATAGCGGGAGGAAGGAATGAGCAGTTCTTC. Translation gives CASSSQIAGGRNEQFF.

The rearrangement uses TRBV2 and TRBJ1-1; a weak D match, TRBD1 (6 bases). The V and J ends lost 3 bases and 4 bases respectively, with 12 bases between them. CDR1 is SNHLY, CDR2 FYNNEI, per germline. The CDR3 is made up of 14 amino acids. CDR3 sequence reads: CASSENQGSTEAFF. In DNA form, the CDR3 reads TGTGCCAGCAGTGAGAATCAGGGGTCCACTGAAGCTTTCTTT.

This clone was seen only once. The chain recombines TRBV11-3 with TRBJ2-1, with 8 bases aligning to TRBD2. CDR1 and CDR2 (germline): SGHNT, YENEEA. This CDR3 region has 15 residues. The V segment lost 4 bases and the J segment 5 bases; nucleotides outside the gene matches: 7. The CDR3 reads CASSSNGGADNEQFF. The DNA of the CDR3 is TGTGCCAGCAGCTCGAACGGGGGGGCCGACAATGAGCAGTTCTTC.

The V and J genes are TRBV28 and TRBJ1-5; TRBD1 matches at 9 bases. V was pared by 5 bases and J by 6 bases, with 11 bases of the junction left unmatched. The CDR3 is 16 residues long. Germline V gene lookup returns CDR1 MDHEN and CDR2 SYDVKM. The CDR3 is CASSVTGGAVSQPQHF. CDR3 DNA: TGTGCCAGCAGTGTAACAGGGGGCGCGGTCAGTCAGCCCCAGCATTTT.

Worth noting for this clone: The junction departs from the called germline gene at one end, perhaps through a read error. V usage is TRBV28 and J usage is TRBJ1-2; D gene unclear. This CDR3 has 10 residues. Germline V gives CDR1 MDHEN, CDR2 SYDVKM. The CDR3 sequence is CASSSGREVF. The CDR3 nucleotides are TGTGCCAGCAGTTCCGGGAGGGAGGTCTTC.

The CDR3 region is CASTGSLSETQYF. As DNA, the CDR3 is TGTGCCAGTACGGGGAGCCTTTCGGAGACCCAGTACTTC. V is TRBV19 and J is TRBJ2-5; tentatively, D is TRBD2 (5 bases). V lost 7 bases and J lost 5, with 14 bases in between. Germline CDR1 LNHDA, CDR2 SQIVND (reference sequence). This CDR3 is 13 amino acids long.

The gene calls are TRBV6-5 and TRBJ2-5; maybe TRBD2 (6 bases). Germline CDR1 reads MNHEY; CDR2 reads SVGAGI. This CDR3 is 15 amino acids long. Between the trimmed V and J ends, which lost 0 bases and 5 bases, there was a span of 13 bases. CDR3 region: CASSYSAGNRETQYF. CDR3 bases: TGTGCCAGCAGTTACTCGGCGGGGAACAGGGAGACCCAGTACTTC.

The V gene is TRBV19, the J gene TRBJ2-3; TRBD2 is a possible D gene (5 bases). This CDR3 comprises 16 residues. Germline CDR1 reads LNHDA; CDR2 reads SQIVND (reference sequence). The V and J ends lost 4 bases and 6 bases respectively, with 20 bases between them. The CDR3 DNA reads TGTGCCAGTAGTACCGCGGACGGGATCCGGATCGATACGCAGTATTTT. Amino acids: CASSTADGIRIDTQYF.

V and J are TRBV19 and TRBJ1-1; a possible D gene is TRBD1 (5 bases). With 7 bases removed from V and 7 bases from J, the gap between germline ends came to 10 bases. Germline CDR1 LNHDA, CDR2 SQIVND (reference sequence). This CDR3 is 11 amino acids long. The CDR3 reads CASTLDSEAFF. CDR3 nucleotides: TGTGCCAGTACCCTCGACAGTGAAGCTTTCTTT.

The chain has TRBV2 and TRBJ2-3; 7 bases agree with TRBD1. CDR1 and CDR2 (germline): SNHLY, FYNNEI. The length of the CDR3 is 14 residues. Trimming at V came to 6 bases and at J to 2 bases, leaving 5 bases not matched to a gene. The CDR3 region is CASSRDSHTDTQYF. Written as DNA, the CDR3 is TGTGCCAGCAGCCGGGACAGCCACACAGATACGCAGTATTTT.

The chain links TRBV27 to TRBJ2-1; D is ambiguous. Germline V gene sequence: CDR1 MNHEY, CDR2 SMNVEV (reference sequence). Trimming took 8 bases from V and 3 from J, leaving 20 bases between them. The CDR3 totals 16 residues. CDR3 protein: CASYKTFNSLYNEQFF. The CDR3 region has the DNA TGTGCCAGCTACAAAACCTTTAATAGCCTCTACAATGAGCAGTTCTTC.

The rearrangement uses TRBV9 and TRBJ2-7, with 10 nucleotides matching TRBD2. V was pared by 4 bases and J by 6 bases, with 7 bases of the junction left unmatched. In germline, CDR1 is SGDLS, CDR2 YYNGEE. CDR3 length: 14 residues. The CDR3 bases are TGTGCCAGCAGCCCTCGGGAGCGGGAGGGCGAGCAGTACTTC. This sequence encodes CASSPREREGEQYF.

The CDR3 protein is CASSVQGRETQYF. The CDR3 DNA sequence: TGTGCCAGCAGCGTACAGGGTCGGGAGACCCAGTACTTC. The chain recombines TRBV9 with TRBJ2-5; a possible D gene is TRBD1 (5 bases). Germline lookup yields CDR1 SGDLS and CDR2 YYNGEE. The CDR3 extends over 13 amino acids. The V gene lost 1 base and the J gene lost 5 bases, with 9 bases spanning the gap.

The chain employs TRBV3-1 (or the pseudogene TRBV3-2) and TRBJ2-1, with D hard to call. V was clipped by 2 bases and J by 0 bases, with 11 bases between them. CDR3 length: 16 amino acids. Germline-derived CDR1 and CDR2 are LGHDT and YNNKEL (reference sequence). CDR3 DNA: TGTGCCAGCAGCCAACCTCTGATTAGCTCCTACAATGAGCAGTTCTTC. Protein: CASSQPLISSYNEQFF.

V and J are TRBV5-1 and TRBJ2-1; maybe TRBD2 (5 bases). Germline V gene lookup returns CDR1 SGHRS and CDR2 YFSETQ. The CDR3 is 16 residues long. V lost 3 bases and J lost 1, with 14 bases in between. CDR3 residues: CASSSLDGLSYNEQFF. CDR3 coding DNA: TGCGCCAGCAGCTCCCTCGACGGACTTTCCTACAATGAGCAGTTCTTC.

The rearrangement uses TRBV10-3 and TRBJ1-3, with 8 bases matching TRBD1. This CDR3 spans 16 amino acids. In germline, CDR1 is ENHRY, CDR2 SYGVKD. Unmatched junction bases numbered 6, after V lost 5 bases and J lost 0 bases. CDR3 region: CAISSGQGDSGNTIYF. The CDR3 DNA reads as TGTGCCATCAGTTCCGGACAGGGTGACTCTGGAAACACCATATATTTT.